This T cell receptor (beta chain) is drawn from a study of cytomegalovirus exposure and HLA in healthy donors. Study results and limitations: Most observed TCR sequences were rare, whereas some public TCRs were detected in many donors. Diagnosis of cytomegalovirus status made by the classifier reportedly showed high specificity and sensitivity.

To note about this clone: Its antigen is undetermined.

The CDR3 consists of 14 residues. Trimming left V 5 bases short and J 9 bases short, with 16 bases between. CDR1 LNHNV and CDR2 YYDKDF come from the germline V gene (reference sequence). Generated by immunoSEQ multiplex PCR, the TCRdb table keeps only in-frame clones and is missing some. Of fewer than 400,000 clones listed, around 86% are singletons. The chain is built from TRBV15 and TRBJ2-2; D may be TRBD2 (6 bases). Sequencing was performed on PBMCs. The source of this sequence is a woman between 18 and 30 years old in good health and CMV-seronegative. The CDR3 loop is CATSPRAGLRELFF. As DNA, the CDR3 is TGTGCCACCAGCCCGAGGGCGGGGCTGCGGGAGCTGTTTTTT.